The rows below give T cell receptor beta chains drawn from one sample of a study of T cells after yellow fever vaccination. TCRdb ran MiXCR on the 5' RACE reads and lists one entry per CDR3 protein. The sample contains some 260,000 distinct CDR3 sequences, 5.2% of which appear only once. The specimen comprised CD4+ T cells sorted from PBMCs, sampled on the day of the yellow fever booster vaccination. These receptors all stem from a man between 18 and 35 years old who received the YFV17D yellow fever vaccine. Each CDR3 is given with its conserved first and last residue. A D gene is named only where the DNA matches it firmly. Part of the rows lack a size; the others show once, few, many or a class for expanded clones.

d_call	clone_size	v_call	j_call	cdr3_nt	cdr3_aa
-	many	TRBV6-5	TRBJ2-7	TGTGCCAGCAGTCGGACAGCCCAAGACGAGCAGTACTTC	CASSRTAQDEQYF
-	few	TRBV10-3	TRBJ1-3	TGTGCCATCAGTGAGCCCCAACGGGGTCCCGGAAACACCATATATTTT	CAISEPQRGPGNTIYF
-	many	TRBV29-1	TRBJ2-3	TGCAGCGTTGCCCAACAGGGTGGTACGCAGTATTTT	CSVAQQGGTQYF
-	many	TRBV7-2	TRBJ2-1	TGTGCCAGCAGCTTATTCGAGGGCGATGAGCAGTTCTTC	CASSLFEGDEQFF
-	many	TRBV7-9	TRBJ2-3	TGTGCCAGCGAGGGCGCACTTCATACGCAGTATTTT	CASEGALHTQYF
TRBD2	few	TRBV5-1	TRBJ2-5	TGCGCCAGCAGTTCCCGACTAGCGGGGGGTGAGACCCAGTACTTC	CASSSRLAGGETQYF
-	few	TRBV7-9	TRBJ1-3	TGTGCCAGCAGCTTTACAGGCAACTCTGGAAACACCATATATTTT	CASSFTGNSGNTIYF
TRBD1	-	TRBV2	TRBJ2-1	TGTGCCAGTGCGGAACAGGGGGCTTACAATGAGCAGTTCTTC	CASAEQGAYNEQFF
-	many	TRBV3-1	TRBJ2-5	TGTGCCAGCAGCCAAGAGCGGGAGACCCAGTACTTC	CASSQERETQYF
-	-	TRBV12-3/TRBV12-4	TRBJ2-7	TGTGCCAGCAGTTCCCGAATCTCCTACGAGCAGTACTTC	CASSSRISYEQYF
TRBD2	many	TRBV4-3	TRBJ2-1	TGCGCCAGCAGCCTGGCGGGGGGGAGTAGTGAGCAGTTCTTC	CASSLAGGSSEQFF
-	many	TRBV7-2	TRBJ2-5	TGTGCCAGCAGCTCCCTTCGGGAGACCCAGTACTTC	CASSSLRETQYF
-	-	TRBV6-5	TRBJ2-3	TGTGCCAGCAGGGGAAGGGTAGAGGGCACAGATACGCAGTATTTT	CASRGRVEGTDTQYF
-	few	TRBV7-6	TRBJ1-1	TGTGCCAGCAGCTCAGGGTTAGGGGCGACGGACACTGAAGCTTTCTTT	CASSSGLGATDTEAFF
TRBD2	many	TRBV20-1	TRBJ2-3	TGCAGTGCTGGGGATAGCGGGGGACGCACAGATACGCAGTATTTT	CSAGDSGGRTDTQYF
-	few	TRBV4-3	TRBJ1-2	TGCGCCAGCAGCCAAGATCGGGGAATAGGGGGCTACACCTTC	CASSQDRGIGGYTF
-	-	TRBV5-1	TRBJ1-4	TGCGCCAGCTCTCAAACATCCCAGACCAATGAAAAACTGTTTTTT	CASSQTSQTNEKLFF
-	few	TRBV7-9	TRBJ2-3	TGTGCCAGCAGCTTAGTGGGATCCGATGATACGCAGTATTTT	CASSLVGSDDTQYF
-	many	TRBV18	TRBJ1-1	TGTGCCAGCTCACCGGAACAGGTGGGAACTGAAGCTTTCTTT	CASSPEQVGTEAFF
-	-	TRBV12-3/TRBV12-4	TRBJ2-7	TGTGCCAGCAGTTCAGGTCAACCGGGCCTTGACGAGCAGTACTTC	CASSSGQPGLDEQYF
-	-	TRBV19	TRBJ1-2	TGTGCCAGTAGTCTGGGACCGAATGGCTACACCTTC	CASSLGPNGYTF
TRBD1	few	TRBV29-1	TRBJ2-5	TGCAGCGTGGAGAGGACAGGGGGAGTACAAGAGACCCAGTACTTC	CSVERTGGVQETQYF
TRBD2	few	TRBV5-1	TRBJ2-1	TGCGCCAGCAGCTTGGTGACTAGCGGGGGATACAATGAGCAGTTCTTC	CASSLVTSGGYNEQFF
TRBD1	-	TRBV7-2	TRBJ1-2	TGTGCCAGCACCCTCGTCGGGACAGGGGACCTATACGGCTACACCTTC	CASTLVGTGDLYGYTF
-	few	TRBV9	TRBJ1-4	TGTGCCAGCAGCGTGGGGGGGCCCCTCACTAATGAAAAACTGTTTTTT	CASSVGGPLTNEKLFF
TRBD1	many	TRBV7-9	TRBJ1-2	TGTGCCAGCAGCTCTGGTGCCAGGGGGTCGGATGGCTACACCTTC	CASSSGARGSDGYTF
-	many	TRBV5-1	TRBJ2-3	TGCGCCAGCAGCTTAAGCGGCACAGATACGCAGTATTTT	CASSLSGTDTQYF
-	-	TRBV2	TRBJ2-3	TGTGCCAGCAGGGGGCAGACAGATACGCAGTATTTT	CASRGQTDTQYF
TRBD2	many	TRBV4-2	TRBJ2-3	TGTGCCAGCAGCCAAGAGCGCAAGCGGGGGGCCGGGGATGTTACGCAGTATTTT	CASSQERKRGAGDVTQYF
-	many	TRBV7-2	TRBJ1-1	TGTGCCAGCAGCCCGGGCCCGAACACTGAAGCTTTCTTT	CASSPGPNTEAFF
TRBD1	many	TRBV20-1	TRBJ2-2	TGCAGTGCTAGAGAGGGGACAGTTAACACCGGGGAGCTGTTTTTT	CSAREGTVNTGELFF
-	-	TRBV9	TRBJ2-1	TGTGCCAGCAGCGAGGGAGATACAGGTCAGCAGTTCTTC	CASSEGDTGQQFF
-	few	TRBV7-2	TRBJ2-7	TGTGCCAGCAGCTCCCGGGAAGACTACGAGCAGTACTTC	CASSSREDYEQYF
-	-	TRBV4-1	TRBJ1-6	TGCGCCAGCAGCCGACTGTCCTGGGGCAGGGTAGAATCACCCCTCCACTTT	CASSRLSWGRVESPLHF
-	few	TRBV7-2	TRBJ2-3	TGTGCCAGCAGCTTCGGGTCTTTAGCGGCAGATACGCAGTATTTT	CASSFGSLAADTQYF
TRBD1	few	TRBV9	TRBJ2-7	TGTGCCAGCAGCGGCCTAGTGGGACAGGGGAAGTACTTC	CASSGLVGQGKYF
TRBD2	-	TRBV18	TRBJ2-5	TGTGCCAGCTCACCTCATGGACTAGTTGGAGAGACCCAGTACTTC	CASSPHGLVGETQYF
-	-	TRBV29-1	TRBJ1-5	TGCAGCGTCTCGTCACAGGGCCATCAGCCCCAGCATTTT	CSVSSQGHQPQHF
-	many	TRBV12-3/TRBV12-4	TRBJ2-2	TGTGCCAGCAGTTTAACTAGAAGCACCGGGGAGCTGTTTTTT	CASSLTRSTGELFF
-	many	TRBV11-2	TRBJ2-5	TGTGCCAGCAGCTTCCTTCAAGAGACCCAGTACTTC	CASSFLQETQYF
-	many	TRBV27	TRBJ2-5	TGTGCCAGCAGTTCCCGAGGGAGTTGGCAAGAGACCCAGTACTTC	CASSSRGSWQETQYF
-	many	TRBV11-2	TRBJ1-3	TGTGCCAGCAGCTCGATTCGGGGACTAGGAAACACCATATATTTT	CASSSIRGLGNTIYF
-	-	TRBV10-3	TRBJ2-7	TGTGCCATCAGTGGGGACATCGACGAGCAGTACTTC	CAISGDIDEQYF
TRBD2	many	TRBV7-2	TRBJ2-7	TGTGCCAGCAGCTTAGGAGCGGGGGGTTACGAGCAGTACTTC	CASSLGAGGYEQYF